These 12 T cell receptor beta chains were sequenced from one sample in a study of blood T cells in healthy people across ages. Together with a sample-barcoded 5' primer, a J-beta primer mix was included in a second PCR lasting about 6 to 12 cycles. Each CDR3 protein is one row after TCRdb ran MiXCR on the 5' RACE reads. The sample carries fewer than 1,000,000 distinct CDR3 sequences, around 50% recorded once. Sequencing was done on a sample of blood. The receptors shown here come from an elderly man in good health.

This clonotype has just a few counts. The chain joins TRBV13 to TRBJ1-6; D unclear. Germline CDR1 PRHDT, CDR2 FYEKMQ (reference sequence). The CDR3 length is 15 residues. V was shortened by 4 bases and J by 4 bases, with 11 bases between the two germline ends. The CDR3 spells CASSSSLDYNSPLHF. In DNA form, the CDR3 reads TGTGCCAGCAGCTCCTCTCTGGATTATAATTCACCCCTCCACTTT.

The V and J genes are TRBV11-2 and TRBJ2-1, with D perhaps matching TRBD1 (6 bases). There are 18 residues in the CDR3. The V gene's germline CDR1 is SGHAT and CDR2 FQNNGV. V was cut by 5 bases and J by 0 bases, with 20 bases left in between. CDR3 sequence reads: CASSHRRQGHFSYNEQFF. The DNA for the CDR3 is TGTGCCAGCAGCCACCGCCGGCAGGGACACTTCTCCTACAATGAGCAGTTCTTC.

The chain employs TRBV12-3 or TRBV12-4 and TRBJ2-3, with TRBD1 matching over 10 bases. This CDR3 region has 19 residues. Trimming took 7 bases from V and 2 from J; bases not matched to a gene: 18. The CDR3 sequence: CASTQPGGQGGPHTDTQYF. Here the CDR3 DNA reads TGTGCCAGCACCCAACCCGGTGGACAGGGGGGGCCCCACACAGATACGCAGTATTTT.

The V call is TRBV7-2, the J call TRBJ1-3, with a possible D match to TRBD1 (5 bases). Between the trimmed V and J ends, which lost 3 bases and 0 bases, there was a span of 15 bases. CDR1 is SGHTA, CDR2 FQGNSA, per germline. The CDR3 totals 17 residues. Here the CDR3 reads CASSFTRQGTSGNTIYF. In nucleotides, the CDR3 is TGTGCCAGCAGCTTCACGAGGCAGGGCACCTCTGGAAACACCATATATTTT.

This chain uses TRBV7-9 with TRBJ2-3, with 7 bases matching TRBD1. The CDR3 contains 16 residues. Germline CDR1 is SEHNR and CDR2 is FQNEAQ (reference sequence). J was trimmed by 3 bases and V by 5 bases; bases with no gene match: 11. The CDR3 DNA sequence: TGTGCCAGCAGCCTAGACAGGGCGATAAGTACAGATACGCAGTATTTT. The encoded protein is CASSLDRAISTDTQYF.

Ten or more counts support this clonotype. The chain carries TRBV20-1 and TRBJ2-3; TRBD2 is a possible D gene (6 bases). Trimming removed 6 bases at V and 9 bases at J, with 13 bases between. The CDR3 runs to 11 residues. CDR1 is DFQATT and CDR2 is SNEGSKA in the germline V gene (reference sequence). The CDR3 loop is CSAHSGRTQYF. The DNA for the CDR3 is TGCAGTGCCCATAGCGGAAGAACGCAGTATTTT.

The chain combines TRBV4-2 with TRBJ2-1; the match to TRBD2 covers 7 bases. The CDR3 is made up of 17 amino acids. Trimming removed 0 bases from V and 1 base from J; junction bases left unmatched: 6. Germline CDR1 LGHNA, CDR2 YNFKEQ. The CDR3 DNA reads TGTGCCAGCAGCCAAGATCCTGACGGGGGGTCCTACAATGAGCAGTTCTTC. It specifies CASSQDPDGGSYNEQFF.

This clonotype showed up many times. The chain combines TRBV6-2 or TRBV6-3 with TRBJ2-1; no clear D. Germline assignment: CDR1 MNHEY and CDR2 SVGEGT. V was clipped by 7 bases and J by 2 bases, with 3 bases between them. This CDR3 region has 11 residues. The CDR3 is CASTTYNEQFF. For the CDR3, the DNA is TGTGCCAGCACTACCTACAATGAGCAGTTCTTC.

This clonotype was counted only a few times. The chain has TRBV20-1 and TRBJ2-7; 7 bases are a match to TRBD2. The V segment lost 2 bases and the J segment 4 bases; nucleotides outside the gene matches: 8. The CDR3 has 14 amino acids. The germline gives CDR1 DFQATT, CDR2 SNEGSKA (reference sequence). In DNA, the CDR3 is TGCAGTGCTAGAAGCCAGCGGGACTTGTACGAGCAGTACTTC. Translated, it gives CSARSQRDLYEQYF.

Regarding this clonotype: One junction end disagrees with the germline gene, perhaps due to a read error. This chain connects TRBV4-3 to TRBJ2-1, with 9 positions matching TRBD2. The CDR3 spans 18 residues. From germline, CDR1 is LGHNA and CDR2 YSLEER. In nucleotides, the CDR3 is TGCGCCAGCGGCCAAGAGCCAGCGGGAGGAGGGTCCTACAATGAGCAGTTCTTC. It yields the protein CASGQEPAGGGSYNEQFF.

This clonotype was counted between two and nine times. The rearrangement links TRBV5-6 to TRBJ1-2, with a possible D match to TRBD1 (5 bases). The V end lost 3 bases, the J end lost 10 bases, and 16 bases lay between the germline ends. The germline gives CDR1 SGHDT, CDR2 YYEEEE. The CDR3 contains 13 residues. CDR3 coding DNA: TGTGCCAGCAGCTGGAGGACACGCCACGACTACACCTTC. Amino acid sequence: CASSWRTRHDYTF.

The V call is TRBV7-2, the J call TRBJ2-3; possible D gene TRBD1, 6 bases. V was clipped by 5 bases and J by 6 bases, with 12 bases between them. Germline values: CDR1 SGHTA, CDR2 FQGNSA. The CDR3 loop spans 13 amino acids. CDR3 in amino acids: CASSPGQIDTQYF. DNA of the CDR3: TGTGCCAGCAGCCCCGGACAGATTGATACGCAGTATTTT.